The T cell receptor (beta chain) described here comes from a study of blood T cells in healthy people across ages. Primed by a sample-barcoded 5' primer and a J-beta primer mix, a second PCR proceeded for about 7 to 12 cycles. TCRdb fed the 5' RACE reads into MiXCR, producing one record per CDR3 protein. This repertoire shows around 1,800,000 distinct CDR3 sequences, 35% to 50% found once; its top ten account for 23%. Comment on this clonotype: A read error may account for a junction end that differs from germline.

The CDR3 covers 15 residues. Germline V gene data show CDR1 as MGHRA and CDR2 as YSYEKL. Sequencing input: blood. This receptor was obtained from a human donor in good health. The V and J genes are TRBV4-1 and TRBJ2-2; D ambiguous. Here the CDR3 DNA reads TGCGCCAGCAGCCAATCCCGAACGAACACCAGGGAGCTGTTTTTT. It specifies CASSQSRTNTRELFF.